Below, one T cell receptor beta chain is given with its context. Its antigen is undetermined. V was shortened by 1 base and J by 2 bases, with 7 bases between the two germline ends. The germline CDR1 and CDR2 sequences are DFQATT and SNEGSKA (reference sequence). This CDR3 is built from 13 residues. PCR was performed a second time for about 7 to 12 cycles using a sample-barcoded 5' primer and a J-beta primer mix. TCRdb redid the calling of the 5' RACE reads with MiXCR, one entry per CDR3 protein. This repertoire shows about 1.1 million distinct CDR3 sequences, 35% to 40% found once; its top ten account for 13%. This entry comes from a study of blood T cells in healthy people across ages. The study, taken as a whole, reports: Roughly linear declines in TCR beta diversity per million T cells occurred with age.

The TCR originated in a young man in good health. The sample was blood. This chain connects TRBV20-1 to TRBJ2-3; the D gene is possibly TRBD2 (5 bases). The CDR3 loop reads CSARGGFTDTQYF. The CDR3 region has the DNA TGCAGTGCTAGAGGAGGGTTCACAGATACGCAGTATTTT.